This T cell receptor beta chain originates from a study of CD8 T cells in Susac syndrome. CDR3 length: 14 residues. Trimming cost V 3 bases and J 4 bases; bases outside gene matches: 4. CDR1 and CDR2 from the germline V gene are LGHNA and YSLEER. Random hexamers were used to reverse transcribe an amount of about 0.45 to 1 ug RNA. Amplification of TCR beta CDR3 used immunoSEQ multiplex PCR across 54 Vbeta and 13 Jbeta. TCRdb called the immunoSEQ multiplex PCR reads again in MiXCR, with one record for every CDR3 protein. The table shows under 350,000 distinct CDR3 sequences, with just over 90% occurring only once. FACS was used to enrich TEMRA cells, whereas the CD8+ and CD4+ T cells were obtained by negative isolation.

Sequenced input: CD4+ T cells from PBMCs. The sequence derives from a human donor with multiple sclerosis. The chain joins TRBV4-3 to TRBJ1-1; 8 nucleotides agree with TRBD1. The CDR3 is CASSHDRGGTEAFF. The CDR3 region has the DNA TGCGCCAGCAGCCACGACAGGGGAGGCACTGAAGCTTTCTTT.